This paragraph covers one T cell receptor (beta chain) sequence. The data originate from a study of control samples from healthy donors and cancer patients. This CDR3 is built from 16 residues. Per the germline V gene, CDR1 is KGHSH and CDR2 is LQKENI. V was cut by 2 bases and J by 5 bases, with 13 bases left in between. Assay used: immunoSEQ multiplex PCR; TCRdb lists only in-frame clones, some missing. The sample records 85,000 to 90,000 clones, roughly 89% being singletons. The chain combines TRBV18 with TRBJ1-6; D is uncertain. The sequence was collected from a woman aged 45-60 years with colorectal cancer. The sample taken for sequencing was PBMCs. This CDR3 reads CASSPSRAGDNSPLHF. Here the CDR3 DNA reads TGTGCCAGCTCACCATCCCGTGCAGGCGATAATTCACCCCTCCACTTT.